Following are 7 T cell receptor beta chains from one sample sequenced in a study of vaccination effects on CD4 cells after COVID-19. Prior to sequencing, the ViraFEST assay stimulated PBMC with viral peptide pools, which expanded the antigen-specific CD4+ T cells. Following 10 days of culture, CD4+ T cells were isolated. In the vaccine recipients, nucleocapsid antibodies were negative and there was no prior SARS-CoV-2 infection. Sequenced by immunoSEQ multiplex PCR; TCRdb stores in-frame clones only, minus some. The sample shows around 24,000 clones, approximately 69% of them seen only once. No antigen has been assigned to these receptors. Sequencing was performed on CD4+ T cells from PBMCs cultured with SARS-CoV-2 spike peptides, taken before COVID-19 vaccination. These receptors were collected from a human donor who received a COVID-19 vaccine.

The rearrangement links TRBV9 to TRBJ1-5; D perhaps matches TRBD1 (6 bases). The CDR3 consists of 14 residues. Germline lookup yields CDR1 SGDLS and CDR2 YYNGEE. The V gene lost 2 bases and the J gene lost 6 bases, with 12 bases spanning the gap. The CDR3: CASSVGQGFQPQHF. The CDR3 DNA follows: TGTGCCAGCAGCGTTGGGCAGGGGTTTCAGCCCCAGCATTTT.

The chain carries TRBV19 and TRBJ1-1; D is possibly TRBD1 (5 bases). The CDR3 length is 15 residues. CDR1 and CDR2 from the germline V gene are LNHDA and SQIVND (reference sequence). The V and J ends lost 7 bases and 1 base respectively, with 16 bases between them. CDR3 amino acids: CASTPTGGGNTEAFF. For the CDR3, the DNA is TGTGCCAGTACCCCTACCGGTGGGGGGAACACTGAAGCTTTCTTT.

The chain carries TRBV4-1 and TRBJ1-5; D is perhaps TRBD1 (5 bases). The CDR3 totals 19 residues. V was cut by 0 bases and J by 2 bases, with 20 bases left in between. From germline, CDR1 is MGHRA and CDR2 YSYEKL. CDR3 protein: CASSQDFRQFHRGNQPQHF. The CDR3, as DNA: TGCGCCAGCAGCCAAGATTTTCGACAGTTTCACCGGGGCAATCAGCCCCAGCATTTT.

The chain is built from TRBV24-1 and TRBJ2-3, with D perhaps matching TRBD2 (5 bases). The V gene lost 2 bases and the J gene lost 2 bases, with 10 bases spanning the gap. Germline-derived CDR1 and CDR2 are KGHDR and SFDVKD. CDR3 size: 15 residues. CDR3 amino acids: CATSDSGIYTDTQYF. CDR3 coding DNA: TGTGCCACCAGTGATTCCGGGATTTACACAGATACGCAGTATTTT.

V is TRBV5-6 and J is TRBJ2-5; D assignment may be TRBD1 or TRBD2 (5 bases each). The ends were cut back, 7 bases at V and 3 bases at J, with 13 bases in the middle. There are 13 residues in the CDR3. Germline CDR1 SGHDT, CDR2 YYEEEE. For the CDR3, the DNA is TGTGCCAGCCTCGGGGCGGATAAAGAGACCCAGTACTTC. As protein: CASLGADKETQYF. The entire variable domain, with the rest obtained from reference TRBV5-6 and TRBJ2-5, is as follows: DAGVTQSPTHLIKTRGQQVTLRCSPKSGHDTVSWYQQALGQGPQFIFQYYEEEERQRGNFPDRFSGHQFPNYSSELNVNALLLGDSALYLCASLGADKETQYFGPGTRLLVL.

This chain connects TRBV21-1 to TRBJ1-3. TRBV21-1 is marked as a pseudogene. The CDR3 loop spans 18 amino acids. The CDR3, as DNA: TGTGCCAGCGGAAAAGGACGACGGGACCCGTTCTCTGGAAACACCATATATTTT. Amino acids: CASGKGRRDPFSGNTIYF.

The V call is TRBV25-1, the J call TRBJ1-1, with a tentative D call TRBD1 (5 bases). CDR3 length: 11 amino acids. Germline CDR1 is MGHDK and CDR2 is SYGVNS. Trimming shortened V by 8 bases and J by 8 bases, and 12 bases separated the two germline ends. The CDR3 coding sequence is TGTGCCAGCTCGAGGGGCTTCGAAGCTTTCTTT. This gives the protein CASSRGFEAFF.